This TCR beta chain was recovered during a study of response to subunit inactivated influenza vaccine (dated by TCRdb to between 2018 and 2020). Concerning the study at large: The study used deep quantitative T cell receptor repertoire profiling to track responses to a trivalent subunit inactivated influenza vaccine.

The sample's time point label is to be understood as: 45 to 50 days after influenza vaccine administration. Deletion took 0 bases off V and 3 bases off J, with a span of 14 bases between the germline ends. CDR1 and CDR2 (DFQATT, SNEGSKA) derive from the germline V gene (reference sequence). The CDR3 has 15 amino acids, counting the end cysteine and phenylalanine. The entry retains the CDR3 DNA only, 45 bases that are in frame from base 1. This clonotype was seen ten or more times. It has no known antigen specificity. The input lacks base qualities; no much larger clone sits a single base away. Libraries came from RT-PCR. The instrument given in TCRdb is Illumina HiSeq 2500. TCRdb reprocessed the public reads (quality trimming at Q25 with fastp, clone calling with MiXCR) and kept in-frame beta chains. CDR3 protein duplicates are merged, each entry listing the most common genes and DNA. In this sample the table shows some 500,000 distinct CDR3 sequences, 10% to 15% of which occur a single time. Less than 15% of the sample comes from the top ten.

Summary of the overall study and its limitations: It was suggested by the authors that each seasonal influenza vaccination may recruit only a limited number of new T cells.

Material: PBMCs from blood, obtained 45 days after vaccination. The source of this sequence is a man aged 50-59 years who received an inactivated influenza vaccine. Donor details come from another sample of the same person, matched by shared clones. The sequence links TRBV20-1 to TRBJ1-2, with TRBD1 as a weak D call on 6 bases. The DNA is TGCAGTGCTAGAGATCGTCAGGGGTTGGACTATGGCTACACCTTC. Translated, it gives CSARDRQGLDYGYTF.